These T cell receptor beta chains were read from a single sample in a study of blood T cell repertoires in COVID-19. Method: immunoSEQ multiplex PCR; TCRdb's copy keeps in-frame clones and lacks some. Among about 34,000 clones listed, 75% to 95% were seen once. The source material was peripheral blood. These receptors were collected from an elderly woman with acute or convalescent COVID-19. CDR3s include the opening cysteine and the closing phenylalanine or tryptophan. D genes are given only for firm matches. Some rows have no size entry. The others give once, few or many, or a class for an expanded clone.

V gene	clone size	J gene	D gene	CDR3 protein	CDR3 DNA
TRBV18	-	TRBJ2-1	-	CASSLSGSYNEQFF	TGTGCCAGCTCACTGAGCGGGTCCTACAATGAGCAGTTCTTC
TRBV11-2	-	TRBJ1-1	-	CASSARGGEGDTEAFF	TGTGCCAGCAGCGCGAGAGGAGGGGAGGGGGACACTGAAGCTTTCTTT
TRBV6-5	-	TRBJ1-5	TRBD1	CASNPGQGSQPQHF	TGTGCCAGCAATCCGGGACAGGGCTCTCAGCCCCAGCATTTT
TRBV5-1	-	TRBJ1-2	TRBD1	CASSTGTGDPYGYTF	TGCGCCAGCAGCACAGGGACAGGGGACCCCTATGGCTACACCTTC
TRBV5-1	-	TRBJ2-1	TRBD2	CASSGGGGAYNEQFF	TGCGCCAGCTCCGGGGGCGGGGGGGCTTACAATGAGCAGTTCTTC
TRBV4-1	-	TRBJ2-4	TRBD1	CASSPPGTGIIQYF	TGCGCCAGCAGCCCCCCCGGGACAGGGATCATTCAGTACTTC
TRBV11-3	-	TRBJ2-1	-	CASSTRQNYNEQFF	TGTGCCAGCAGCACCCGACAGAATTACAATGAGCAGTTCTTC
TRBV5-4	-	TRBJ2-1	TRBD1	CASRERTGTNEQFF	TGTGCCAGCAGAGAGAGGACAGGGACGAATGAGCAGTTCTTC
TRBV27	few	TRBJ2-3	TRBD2	CASSFGASGGGNTQYF	TGTGCCAGCAGTTTCGGGGCTAGCGGGGGGGGTAATACGCAGTATTTT
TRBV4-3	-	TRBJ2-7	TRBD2	CASSQVAGGPYEQYF	TGCGCCAGCAGCCAAGTAGCGGGGGGACCCTACGAGCAGTACTTC
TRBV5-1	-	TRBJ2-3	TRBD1	CASKEGTVSTDTQYF	TGCGCCAGCAAAGAAGGGACAGTTAGCACAGATACGCAGTATTTT
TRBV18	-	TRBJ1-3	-	CASSRGPGSGNTIYF	TGTGCCAGCTCACGGGGGCCCGGCTCTGGAAACACCATATATTTT
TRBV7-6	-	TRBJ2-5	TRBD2	CASSLVPSGGAPKTQYF	TGTGCCAGCAGCTTAGTACCTAGCGGGGGAGCCCCGAAGACCCAGTACTTC
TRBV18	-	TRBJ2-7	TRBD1	CASSPHDNRQGASYEQYF	TGTGCCAGCTCACCCCACGACAACAGACAGGGCGCATCCTACGAGCAGTACTTC
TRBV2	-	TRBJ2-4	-	CASRAGPNIQYF	TGTGCCAGCAGAGCAGGCCCAAACATTCAGTACTTC
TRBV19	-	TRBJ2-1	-	CASSSTVGSEQFF	TGTGCCAGTAGTTCGACCGTTGGGAGTGAGCAGTTCTTC
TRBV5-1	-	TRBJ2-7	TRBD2	CASRAPGGLYEQYF	TGCGCCAGCAGGGCCCCGGGGGGACTCTACGAGCAGTACTTC
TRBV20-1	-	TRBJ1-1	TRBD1	CSASGALDRDDTEAFF	TGCAGTGCTAGTGGGGCCCTGGACAGGGACGACACTGAAGCTTTCTTT
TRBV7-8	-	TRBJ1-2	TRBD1	CASSLAPDRKRYTF	TGTGCCAGCAGCTTAGCACCGGACAGGAAACGCTACACCTTC
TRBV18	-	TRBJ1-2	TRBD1	CASSPGTGNGYTF	TGTGCCAGCTCACCAGGGACAGGGAATGGCTACACCTTC
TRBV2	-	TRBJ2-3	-	CASSDREGTDTQYF	TGTGCCAGCAGTGACAGGGAGGGCACAGATACGCAGTATTTT
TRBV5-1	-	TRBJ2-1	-	CASTYPRTADNEQFF	TGCGCCAGCACCTATCCCCGGACAGCCGACAATGAGCAGTTCTTC
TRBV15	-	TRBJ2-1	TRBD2	CATSGPGLAGGYNEQFF	TGTGCCACCAGCGGACCGGGACTAGCGGGGGGTTACAATGAGCAGTTCTTC
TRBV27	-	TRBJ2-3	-	CASSFSGLSADTQYF	TGTGCCAGCAGTTTCTCGGGACTCAGCGCAGATACGCAGTATTTT
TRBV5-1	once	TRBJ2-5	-	CASSLASGEETQYF	TGCGCCAGCAGCTTGGCGTCAGGGGAAGAGACCCAGTACTTC
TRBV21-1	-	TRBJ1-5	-	CASSKGGQAQDQPQHF	TGTGCCAGCAGCAAAGGGGGACAGGCGCAGGATCAGCCCCAGCATTTT
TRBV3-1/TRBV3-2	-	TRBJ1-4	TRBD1	CASSQGTGNEKLFF	TGTGCCAGCAGCCAAGGGACAGGGAATGAAAAACTGTTTTTT
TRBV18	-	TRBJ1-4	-	CASSPGQSNEKLFF	TGTGCCAGCTCACCGGGGCAGAGTAATGAAAAACTGTTTTTT
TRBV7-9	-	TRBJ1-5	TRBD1	CASSLGTGRTKQPQHF	TGTGCCAGCAGCTTGGGGACAGGGAGAACAAAACAGCCCCAGCATTTT
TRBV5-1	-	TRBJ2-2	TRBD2	CASSSTGGPTGELFF	TGCGCCAGCAGCTCAACGGGGGGGCCAACCGGGGAGCTGTTTTTT
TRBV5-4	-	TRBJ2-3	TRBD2	CASSRGGSTDTQYF	TGTGCCAGCAGCCGCGGGGGTAGCACAGATACGCAGTATTTT
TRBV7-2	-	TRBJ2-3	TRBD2	CASSFPAGGKTTADTQYF	TGTGCCAGCAGCTTCCCAGCGGGGGGTAAGACCACCGCAGATACGCAGTATTTT
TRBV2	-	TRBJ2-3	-	CASRRDTDTQYF	TGTGCCAGCAGACGGGACACAGATACGCAGTATTTT
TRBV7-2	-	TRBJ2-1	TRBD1	CASSGYGTAAINEQFF	TGTGCCAGCAGCGGATACGGGACAGCTGCTATCAATGAGCAGTTCTTC
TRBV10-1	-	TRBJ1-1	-	CASSGNRNTEAFF	TGCGCCAGCAGTGGAAACAGGAACACTGAAGCTTTCTTT
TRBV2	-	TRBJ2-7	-	CASSDGGGTAYEQYF	TGTGCCAGCAGTGACGGCGGGGGGACAGCCTACGAGCAGTACTTC
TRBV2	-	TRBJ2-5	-	CATPQGRDQETQYF	TGTGCCACCCCGCAGGGGCGGGACCAAGAGACCCAGTACTTC
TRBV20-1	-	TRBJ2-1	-	CSARDYRGNEQFF	TGCAGTGCTCGTGACTACCGAGGCAATGAGCAGTTCTTC
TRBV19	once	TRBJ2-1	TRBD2	CASSPRGSGGRNEQFF	TGTGCCAGTAGTCCTCGTGGTAGCGGGGGCCGGAATGAGCAGTTCTTC
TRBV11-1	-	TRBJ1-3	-	CASSQTGSGNTIYF	TGTGCCAGCAGCCAGACAGGATCTGGAAACACCATATATTTT
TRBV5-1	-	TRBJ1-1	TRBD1	CASSSLAGTGMNTEAFF	TGCGCCAGCAGCTCCCTCGCCGGGACAGGGATGAACACTGAAGCTTTCTTT
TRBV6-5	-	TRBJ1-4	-	CASSYSKGAGEEKLFF	TGTGCCAGCAGTTACTCGAAAGGGGCGGGGGAGGAAAAACTGTTTTTT
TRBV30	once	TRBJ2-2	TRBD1	CAWTFMQGVFTGELFF	TGTGCCTGGACCTTTATGCAGGGGGTTTTCACCGGGGAGCTGTTTTTT
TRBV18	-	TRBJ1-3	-	CASSPEGVYGNTIYF	TGTGCCAGCTCCCCCGAGGGGGTTTACGGAAACACCATATATTTT
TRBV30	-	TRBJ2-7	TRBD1	CAWNRRGQGGEQYF	TGTGCCTGGAATCGAAGGGGACAGGGTGGCGAGCAGTACTTC
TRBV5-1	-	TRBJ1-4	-	CASSLEGANEKLFF	TGCGCCAGCAGCTTGGAAGGGGCTAATGAAAAACTGTTTTTT
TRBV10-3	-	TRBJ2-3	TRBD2	CAISPGLAGGSDTQYF	TGTGCCATCAGTCCCGGACTAGCGGGGGGATCGGATACGCAGTATTTT
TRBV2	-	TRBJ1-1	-	CASRWASGTEAFF	TGTGCCAGCAGATGGGCTTCGGGGACTGAAGCTTTCTTT
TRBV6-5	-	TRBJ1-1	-	CASSSRVTSNTEAFF	TGTGCCAGCAGTTCCCGTGTTACTTCGAACACTGAAGCTTTCTTT
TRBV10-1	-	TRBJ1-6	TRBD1	CASHRDRVNSPLHF	TGCGCCAGTCACCGGGACAGGGTTAATTCACCCCTCCACTTT
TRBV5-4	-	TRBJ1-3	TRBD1	CASSPGTGPGNTIYF	TGTGCCAGCAGTCCCGGGACAGGGCCTGGAAACACCATATATTTT
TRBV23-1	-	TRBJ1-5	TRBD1	CASSHTGDPPNPKGSYSNQPQHF	TGCGCCAGCAGTCACACAGGGGATCCGCCAAACCCCAAAGGTTCTTATAGCAATCAGCCCCAGCATTTT
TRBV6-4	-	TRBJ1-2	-	CASSPAPTDNYGYTF	TGTGCCAGCAGTCCAGCACCCACAGATAACTATGGCTACACCTTC
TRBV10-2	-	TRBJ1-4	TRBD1	CASSREGAAGKLFF	TGCGCCAGCAGTCGGGAGGGGGCGGCAGGAAAACTGTTTTTT
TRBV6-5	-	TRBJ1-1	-	CASIKPGGDTEAFF	TGTGCCAGCATTAAACCCGGGGGTGACACTGAAGCTTTCTTT
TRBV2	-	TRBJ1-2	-	CASSAEEFGGYTF	TGTGCCAGCAGTGCTGAGGAGTTCGGCGGCTACACCTTC
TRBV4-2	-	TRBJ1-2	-	CASSQAMRGGYGYTF	TGTGCCAGCAGCCAAGCGATGAGGGGGGGCTATGGCTACACCTTC
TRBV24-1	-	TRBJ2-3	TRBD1	CATSDPSYTVGTGYSTDTQYF	TGTGCCACCAGTGATCCCAGTTATACTGTCGGGACAGGATACAGCACAGATACGCAGTATTTT
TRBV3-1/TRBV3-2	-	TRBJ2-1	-	CASSQVGTGFPNEQFF	TGTGCCAGCAGCCAAGTGGGAACAGGATTTCCCAATGAGCAGTTCTTC
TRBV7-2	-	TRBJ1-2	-	CASSLGKGGAPGYGYTF	TGTGCCAGCAGCTTAGGGAAGGGGGGGGCGCCGGGCTATGGCTACACCTTC